Below, 32 T cell receptor beta chains from the same sample are listed, as sequenced in a study of blood T cell repertoires in COVID-19. Assay: immunoSEQ multiplex PCR; the TCRdb copy retains only in-frame clones and omits some. The sample includes about 220,000 clones, 82% of them seen just once. The sample comprised PBMCs or T cells enriched from blood (not recorded which). The receptor source for this set is a woman aged 60-70 years who had recovered from COVID-19.

The DNA for the CDR3 is TGCGCCAGCAGCTTCCCAGAACTGTTTTTT. As protein: CASSFPELFF. The chain employs TRBV5-1 and TRBJ1-4, with D unresolved. Germline assignment: CDR1 SGHRS and CDR2 YFSETQ. This CDR3 is built from 10 residues. Deletions cut 2 bases from V and 12 bases from J, with 5 bases between.

The rearrangement uses TRBV6-5 and TRBJ1-2, with 7 bases aligning to TRBD1. The germline V gene encodes CDR1 MNHEY and CDR2 SVGAGI. J gave up 8 bases and V 6 bases, and 15 bases lay outside the gene matches. This CDR3 has 15 amino acids. CDR3 sequence reads: CASSPEHGTERGYTF. CDR3 nucleotide sequence: TGTGCCAGCAGCCCCGAACACGGGACAGAGAGGGGCTACACCTTC.

The chain is built from TRBV29-1 and TRBJ2-3; 10 nucleotides agree with TRBD2. V gave up 3 bases and J gave up 4 bases; unmatched junction bases: 4. The CDR3 covers 14 residues. The germline V gene has CDR1 SQVTM and CDR2 ANQGSEA. The CDR3 DNA sequence: TGCAGCGTTGAGGCTAGCGGGAGTGCAGATACGCAGTATTTT. It specifies CSVEASGSADTQYF.

The chain joins TRBV4-2 to TRBJ2-5; 7 nucleotides align to TRBD2. Trimming removed 5 bases from V and 1 base from J; junction bases left unmatched: 4. Germline V gene lookup returns CDR1 LGHNA and CDR2 YNFKEQ. The CDR3 runs 14 residues. The CDR3 is CASSRPSGQETQYF. The CDR3 DNA is TGTGCCAGCAGCAGGCCTAGCGGCCAAGAGACCCAGTACTTC.

The J gene is TRBJ2-7, the V gene TRBV3-1 (or the pseudogene TRBV3-2), with D possibly TRBD2 on 6 matching bases. The CDR3 covers 16 residues. Germline V CDR1 and CDR2: LGHDT, YNNKEL (reference sequence). The germline V and J ends were trimmed by 2 bases and 4 bases, with 18 bases remaining between them. The CDR3 spells CASSQSSGVYPYEQYF. The CDR3 nucleotides read TGTGCCAGCAGCCAAAGTTCGGGGGTATATCCTTACGAGCAGTACTTC.

The rearrangement links TRBV7-8 to TRBJ2-5; D is undetermined. Germline assignment: CDR1 SGHVS and CDR2 FQNEAQ. Deletions cut 5 bases from V and 2 bases from J, with 3 bases between. There are 11 residues in the CDR3. The CDR3: CASSLQETQYF. In DNA form, the CDR3 reads TGTGCCAGCAGCCTACAAGAGACCCAGTACTTC.

This rearrangement joins TRBV5-6 to TRBJ1-6; the match to TRBD1 covers 9 bases. Trimming at V came to 0 bases and at J to 10 bases, leaving 5 bases not matched to a gene. There are 15 residues in the CDR3. Germline V lookup: CDR1 SGHDT, CDR2 YYEEEE. The CDR3 nucleotides read TGTGCCAGCAGCTTGGAACAGGGGGCGCGGTCACCCCTCCACTTT. Translating gives CASSLEQGARSPLHF.

The rearrangement links TRBV7-9 to TRBJ1-1, with D perhaps TRBD1 (6 bases). Germline V gene sequence: CDR1 SEHNR, CDR2 FQNEAQ (reference sequence). This CDR3 spans 14 amino acids. The V gene lost 6 bases and the J gene lost 2 bases, with 13 bases spanning the gap. DNA of the CDR3: TGTGCCAGCAGACTCACAGGGCCCAACACTGAAGCTTTCTTT. Residues: CASRLTGPNTEAFF.

Details on this clone: A much larger clone is a single base away; this may be a read error. Other nucleotide sequences in the sample specify the same CDR3. Written as DNA, the CDR3 is TGTGCCAGTAGTTCCGGGACTTATGAGCAGTTCTTC. Its protein product is CASSSGTYEQFF. The V gene is TRBV12-3 or TRBV12-4, the J gene TRBJ2-1; the D gene is possibly TRBD2 (6 bases). This CDR3 contains 12 residues.

This clone was counted once. The chain has TRBV18 and TRBJ2-7; 9 bases map to TRBD2. Trimming cost V 3 bases and J 4 bases; bases outside gene matches: 1. The CDR3 contains 13 residues. Germline CDR1 and CDR2: KGHSH and LQKENI. This chain's CDR3 is CASSPAGGYEQYF. CDR3 in DNA: TGTGCCAGCTCACCGGCGGGAGGGTACGAGCAGTACTTC.

This chain connects TRBV10-3 to TRBJ1-5, with 8 nucleotides matching TRBD1. V dropped 3 bases and J dropped 2; count of bases not matched to a gene: 6. The CDR3 contains 16 residues. Germline CDR1 ENHRY, CDR2 SYGVKD. For the CDR3, the DNA is TGTGCCATCAGTGACGCCGGGACAGGTGGCAATCAGCCCCAGCATTTT. Residues: CAISDAGTGGNQPQHF.

The chain recombines TRBV3-1 (or the pseudogene TRBV3-2) with TRBJ1-1; tentatively, D is TRBD1 (5 bases). V lost 6 bases and J lost 5, with 13 bases in between. CDR3 length: 13 residues. From germline, CDR1 is LGHDT and CDR2 YNNKEL (reference sequence). CDR3 residues: CASRFQGGTEAFF. CDR3 DNA: TGTGCCAGCAGATTCCAGGGTGGTACTGAAGCTTTCTTT.

V and J are TRBV15 and TRBJ2-1; 7 nucleotides agree with TRBD2. Germline CDR1 LNHNV, CDR2 YYDKDF (reference sequence). There are 11 residues in the CDR3. The V and J ends lost 5 bases and 14 bases, in that order; junction bases with no gene match: 6. The CDR3 DNA sequence: TGTGCCACCAGCGGCCGGACTAGTAAGTTCTTC. Amino acid sequence: CATSGRTSKFF. The full variable domain, its missing parts supplied by reference TRBV15 and TRBJ2-1, is DAMVIQNPRYQVTQFGKPVTLSCSQTLNHNVMYWYQQKSSQAPKLLFHYYDKDFNNEADTPDNFQSRRPNTSFCFLDIRSPGLGDTAMYLCATSGRTSKFFGPGTRLTVL.

This clone appeared once. The V gene is TRBV7-2, the J gene TRBJ1-1; TRBD1 might be the D (6 bases). V was cut by 5 bases and J by 6 bases, with 19 bases left in between. CDR1 SGHTA and CDR2 FQGNSA come from the germline V gene. CDR3 length equals 15 residues. The CDR3 nucleotides are TGTGCCAGCAGCCGGTCGGGGGGCTCATCCGCTGAAGCTTTCTTT. It encodes CASSRSGGSSAEAFF.

The sample holds one count of this clone. The gene calls are TRBV7-3 and TRBJ2-2, with a weak D call TRBD1 (7 bases). Germline loops: CDR1 SGHTA, CDR2 FQGTGA. With 4 bases removed from V and 5 bases from J, the gap between germline ends came to 14 bases. This CDR3 spans 15 amino acids. CDR3 region: CASSSNPGGTGELFF. For the CDR3, the DNA is TGTGCCAGCAGCTCCAACCCAGGGGGGACCGGGGAGCTGTTTTTT. Filled out from reference TRBV7-3 and TRBJ2-2, the complete variable domain reads GAGVSQTPSNKVTEKGKYVELRCDPISGHTALYWYRQSLGQGPEFLIYFQGTGAADDSGLPNDRFFAVRPEGSVSTLKIQRTERGDSAVYLCASSSNPGGTGELFFGEGSRLTVL.

CDR3 nucleotides: TGTGCCAGTAGTATGTCGGGTAGGCCCCAGCATTTT. Translation: CASSMSGRPQHF. The chain carries TRBV19 and TRBJ1-5, with D hard to call. V was cut by 3 bases and J by 9 bases, with 9 bases left in between. This CDR3 region has 12 residues. Looked up from germline, CDR1 is LNHDA and CDR2 is SQIVND (reference sequence).

With respect to this clone: The sample has other DNA sequences that encode this CDR3 too. The chain links TRBV9 to TRBJ1-5, with 7 bases fitting TRBD1. The length of the CDR3 is 14 residues. CDR1 SGDLS and CDR2 YYNGEE come from the germline V gene. V trimming: 3 bases; J trimming: 4 bases; junction bases outside the gene matches: 4. CDR3 in DNA: TGTGCCAGCAGCGCGGGACAGCTAAATCAGCCCCAGCATTTT. Translation: CASSAGQLNQPQHF.

This rearrangement joins TRBV9 to TRBJ1-4; possible D gene TRBD1, 6 bases. The germline CDR1 and CDR2 sequences are SGDLS and YYNGEE. This CDR3 is built from 15 residues. V dropped 1 base and J dropped 5 bases, with 12 bases sitting between them. CDR3 sequence: CASSVQGNWNEKLFF. The CDR3 nucleotides are TGTGCCAGCAGCGTACAGGGGAATTGGAATGAAAAACTGTTTTTT.

The gene calls are TRBV25-1 and TRBJ1-3; perhaps TRBD1 as D (6 bases). CDR3 length equals 17 residues. Trimming left V 4 bases short and J 0 bases short, with 16 bases between. The germline V gene has CDR1 MGHDK and CDR2 SYGVNS. CDR3 sequence (DNA): TGTGCCAGCAGTGCCAGGGGATATTCGTTCTCTGGAAACACCATATATTTT. Residues: CASSARGYSFSGNTIYF.

The rearrangement uses TRBV5-1 and TRBJ1-1; a weak D match, TRBD1 (5 bases). Germline V gene lookup returns CDR1 SGHRS and CDR2 YFSETQ. This CDR3 has 14 amino acids. Trimming left V 5 bases short and J 1 base short, with 12 bases between. CDR3 nucleotide sequence: TGCGCCAGCAGTTATGGGCAGGGGAACACTGAAGCTTTCTTT. Protein sequence: CASSYGQGNTEAFF.

The chain links TRBV4-1 to TRBJ1-2, with TRBD1 matching over 8 bases. Germline trimming cut 1 base from V and 3 bases from J; bases unmatched to any gene: 10. The CDR3 sequence is 17 residues long. Per the germline V gene, CDR1 is MGHRA and CDR2 is YSYEKL. CDR3 in DNA: TGCGCCAGCAGCCAAGGAACCAGCAGGGGGCAGCACTATGGCTACACCTTC. Protein: CASSQGTSRGQHYGYTF.

This chain connects TRBV12-3 or TRBV12-4 to TRBJ2-2, with a possible D match to TRBD1 (5 bases). V dropped 6 bases and J dropped 7 bases, with 9 bases sitting between them. The CDR3 loop spans 12 amino acids. The CDR3 DNA sequence: TGTGCCAGCAGGGAAGACAGCGGGGAGCTGTTTTTT. Translated, it gives CASREDSGELFF.

This clone was recorded once. The chain carries TRBV19 and TRBJ2-7; 11 positions match TRBD2. Germline values: CDR1 LNHDA, CDR2 SQIVND (reference sequence). CDR3 length equals 18 residues. J gave up 1 base and V 1 base, and 9 bases lay outside the gene matches. The CDR3 DNA sequence: TGTGCCAGTAGTATAGTAAGCCTAGCGGGAGGTCCGTCCTACGAGCAGTACTTC. It is translated as CASSIVSLAGGPSYEQYF.

The chain is built from TRBV18 and TRBJ1-6; D gene ambiguous. CDR1 and CDR2 (germline): KGHSH, LQKENI. This CDR3 has 13 amino acids. Trimming took off 3 bases at V and 7 bases at J, with 7 bases between the two ends. The CDR3 spells CASSPGGNSPLHF. The CDR3 DNA is TGTGCCAGCTCACCGGGAGGGAATTCACCCCTCCACTTT.

The chain employs TRBV19 and TRBJ1-5; possible D gene TRBD1, 5 bases. This CDR3 has 13 amino acids. V lost 4 bases to trimming and J lost 2 bases, with 6 bases between them. Germline V gene data show CDR1 as LNHDA and CDR2 as SQIVND (reference sequence). In nucleotides, the CDR3 is TGTGCCAGTAGTACGACAGGCAATCAGCCCCAGCATTTT. Amino acids: CASSTTGNQPQHF.

The chain employs TRBV19 and TRBJ2-3; perhaps TRBD2 as D (6 bases). CDR3 length: 15 residues. Deletions cut 6 bases from V and 0 bases from J, with 13 bases between. Germline V gene sequence: CDR1 LNHDA, CDR2 SQIVND (reference sequence). Written as DNA, the CDR3 is TGTGCCAGTAGCCCCGGAGGGGAGAGCACAGATACGCAGTATTTT. It specifies CASSPGGESTDTQYF.

The count of this clone is one. The rearrangement joins TRBV5-4 to TRBJ2-3; tentatively, D is TRBD1 (6 bases). Germline CDR1 reads SGHNT; CDR2 reads YYREEE (reference sequence). This CDR3 is built from 13 residues. V was pared by 10 bases and J by 0 bases, with 12 bases between. CDR3: CAQRGSSTDTQYF. Written as DNA, the CDR3 is TGTGCCCAAAGGGGGAGTAGCACAGATACGCAGTATTTT.

The V gene is TRBV6-5, the J gene TRBJ2-5; D is uncertain. The length of the CDR3 is 12 residues. Germline CDR1 and CDR2: MNHEY and SVGAGI. The V end was cut by 4 bases, the J end by 2 bases, with 5 bases between. The CDR3 here is CASSSTQETQYF. Here the CDR3 DNA reads TGTGCCAGCAGTTCCACACAAGAGACCCAGTACTTC.

The CDR3 is CASSSGQNSNQPQHF. The CDR3 DNA follows: TGTGCCAGCAGTTCTGGACAGAATAGCAATCAGCCCCAGCATTTT. The rearrangement joins TRBV5-5 to TRBJ1-5; possible D gene TRBD1, 6 bases. The V gene lost 5 bases and the J gene lost 0 bases, with 12 bases spanning the gap. The germline V gene has CDR1 SGHKS and CDR2 YYEKEE (reference sequence). The CDR3 has 15 residues.

The chain couples TRBV4-1 to TRBJ1-2, with TRBD1 identical over 12 bases. The CDR3 consists of 17 residues. Germline V gene data show CDR1 as MGHRA and CDR2 as YSYEKL. The J segment lost 4 bases and the V segment lost 0 bases, leaving 6 bases of the junction unmatched. The CDR3 DNA reads as TGCGCCAGCAGCCAAGACTCGGGACAGGGGGCGGCCTATGGCTACACCTTC. Protein product: CASSQDSGQGAAYGYTF.

The chain carries TRBV5-1 and TRBJ1-1; tentatively, D is TRBD1 (5 bases). This CDR3 spans 17 amino acids. Germline CDR1 reads SGHRS; CDR2 reads YFSETQ. The V gene lost 0 bases and the J gene lost 0 bases, with 15 bases spanning the gap. CDR3 residues: CASSLEQVLSLNTEAFF. The DNA for the CDR3 is TGCGCCAGCAGCTTGGAACAGGTTCTCTCCCTGAACACTGAAGCTTTCTTT.

The chain is built from TRBV10-3 and TRBJ2-1; D ambiguous. This CDR3 spans 15 amino acids. The germline V gene encodes CDR1 ENHRY and CDR2 SYGVKD. The V gene lost 4 bases and the J gene lost 2 bases, with 12 bases spanning the gap. This CDR3 is CAISAAGSTYNEQFF. In DNA form, the CDR3 reads TGTGCCATCAGTGCCGCAGGATCTACCTACAATGAGCAGTTCTTC.